This TCR beta chain was sequenced during a study of cytomegalovirus exposure and HLA in healthy donors. Whole-study results and caveats: Follow-up analysis found HLA locus-dependent TCR association rates, highest for DRB1 and lowest for HLA-C. Later analysis found that TCR beta chains associated with HLA were more clonally expanded than other, equally common chains. What was likely a sequencing artifact was a cluster of highly shared sequence variants. In an earlier analysis, most TCR beta V segments were productive about 87% or about 30% of the time.

Germline assignment: CDR1 LNHDA and CDR2 SQIVND (reference sequence). The CDR3 spans 14 residues. Trimming cost V 6 bases and J 3 bases, with 12 bases left between them. Worth noting for this clone: What it binds is not known.

Use of 60 Vbeta and 13 Jbeta primers characterized the PCR. Assay: immunoSEQ multiplex PCR; the TCRdb copy retains only in-frame clones and omits some. The sample lists around 150,000 clones; approximately 80% were seen once. This sequence was found in a man aged 40-49 years in good health and CMV-seronegative. The gene calls are TRBV19 and TRBJ1-5; D unclear. The sequenced material came from PBMCs. CDR3 DNA: TGTGCCAGTAGAAGCAACGTGAACAATCAGCCCCAGCATTTT. Encoded protein: CASRSNVNNQPQHF.